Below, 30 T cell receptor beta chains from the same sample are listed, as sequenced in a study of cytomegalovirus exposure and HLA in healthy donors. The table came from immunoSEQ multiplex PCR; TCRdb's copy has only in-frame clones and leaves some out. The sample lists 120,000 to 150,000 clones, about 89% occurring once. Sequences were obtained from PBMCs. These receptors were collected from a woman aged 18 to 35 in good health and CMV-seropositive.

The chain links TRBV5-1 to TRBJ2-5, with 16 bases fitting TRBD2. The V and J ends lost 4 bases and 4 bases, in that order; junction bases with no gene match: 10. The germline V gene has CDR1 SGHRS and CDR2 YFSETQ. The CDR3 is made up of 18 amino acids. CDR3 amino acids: CASSAGTSGRASRETQYF. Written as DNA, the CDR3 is TGCGCCAGCAGCGCCGGGACTAGCGGGAGGGCCTCACGAGAGACCCAGTACTTC. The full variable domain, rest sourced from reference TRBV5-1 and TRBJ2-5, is KAGVTQTPRYLIKTRGQQVTLSCSPISGHRSVSWYQQTPGQGLQFLFEYFSETQRNKGNFPGRFSGRQFSNSRSEMNVSTLELGDSALYLCASSAGTSGRASRETQYFGPGTRLLVL.

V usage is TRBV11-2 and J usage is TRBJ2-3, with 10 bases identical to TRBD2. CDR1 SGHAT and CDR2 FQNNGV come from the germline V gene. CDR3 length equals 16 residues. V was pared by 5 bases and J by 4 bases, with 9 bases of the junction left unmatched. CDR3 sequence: CASSTRLAGDADTQYF. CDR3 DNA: TGTGCCAGCAGCACTAGGCTAGCGGGAGATGCAGATACGCAGTATTTT.

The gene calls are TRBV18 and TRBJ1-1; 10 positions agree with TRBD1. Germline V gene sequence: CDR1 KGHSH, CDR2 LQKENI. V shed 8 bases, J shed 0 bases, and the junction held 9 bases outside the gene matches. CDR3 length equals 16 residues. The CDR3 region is CASLRDRGSLNTEAFF. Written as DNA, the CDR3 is TGTGCCAGCCTCCGGGACAGGGGATCTCTGAACACTGAAGCTTTCTTT.

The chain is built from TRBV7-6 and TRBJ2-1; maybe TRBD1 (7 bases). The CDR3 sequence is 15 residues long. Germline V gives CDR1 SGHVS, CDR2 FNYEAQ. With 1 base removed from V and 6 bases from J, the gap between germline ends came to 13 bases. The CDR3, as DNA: TGTGCCAGCAGCTTAGAGTCAGGGGGGTCCAATGAGCAGTTCTTC. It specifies CASSLESGGSNEQFF.

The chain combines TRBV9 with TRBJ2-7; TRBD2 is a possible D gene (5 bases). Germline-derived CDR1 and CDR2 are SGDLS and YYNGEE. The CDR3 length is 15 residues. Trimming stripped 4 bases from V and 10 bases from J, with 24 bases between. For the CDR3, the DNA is TGTGCCAGCAGCCCCCGTGGGCATGCGGGCGACCGTCAGTACTTC. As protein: CASSPRGHAGDRQYF.

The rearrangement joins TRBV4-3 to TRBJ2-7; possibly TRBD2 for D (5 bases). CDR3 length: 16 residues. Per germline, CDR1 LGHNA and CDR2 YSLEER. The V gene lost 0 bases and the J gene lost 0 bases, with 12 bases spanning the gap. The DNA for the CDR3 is TGCGCCAGCAGCCAAGATTCGGGGAAACCCTCCTACGAGCAGTACTTC. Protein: CASSQDSGKPSYEQYF.

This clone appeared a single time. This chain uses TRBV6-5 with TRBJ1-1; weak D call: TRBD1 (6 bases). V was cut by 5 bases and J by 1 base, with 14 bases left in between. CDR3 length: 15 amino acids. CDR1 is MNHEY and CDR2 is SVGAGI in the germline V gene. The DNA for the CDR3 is TGTGCCAGCAGTGCACCGGGACAAAAGAACACTGAAGCTTTCTTT. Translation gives CASSAPGQKNTEAFF.

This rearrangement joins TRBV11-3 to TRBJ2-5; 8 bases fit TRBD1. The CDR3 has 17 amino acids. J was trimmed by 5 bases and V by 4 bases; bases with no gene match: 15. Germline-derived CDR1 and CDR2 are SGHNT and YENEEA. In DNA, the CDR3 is TGTGCCAGCAGCTCCCGAACCTCTAGGACAGGGCAGGAGACCCAGTACTTC. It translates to CASSSRTSRTGQETQYF. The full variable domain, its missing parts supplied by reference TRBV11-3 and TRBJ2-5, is EAGVVQSPRYKIIEKKQPVAFWCNPISGHNTLYWYLQNLGQGPELLIRYENEEAVDDSQLPKDRFSAERLKGVDSTLKIQPAELGDSAVYLCASSSRTSRTGQETQYFGPGTRLLVL.

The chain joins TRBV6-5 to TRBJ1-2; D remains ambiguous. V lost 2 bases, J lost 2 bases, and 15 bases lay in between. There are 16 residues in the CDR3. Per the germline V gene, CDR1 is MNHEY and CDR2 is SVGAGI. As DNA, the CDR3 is TGTGCCAGCAGTTACACAGCGGACGCACTAAACTATGGCTACACCTTC. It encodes CASSYTADALNYGYTF.

The CDR3 bases are TGTGCCAGCAGCCAAGATATACTCAGGGGGGTGCCCCAGCATTTT. It specifies CASSQDILRGVPQHF. V is TRBV4-2 and J is TRBJ1-5, with 7 bases identical to TRBD1. The CDR3 is made up of 15 amino acids. Germline assignment: CDR1 LGHNA and CDR2 YNFKEQ. Unmatched junction bases numbered 8, after V lost 0 bases and J lost 9 bases.

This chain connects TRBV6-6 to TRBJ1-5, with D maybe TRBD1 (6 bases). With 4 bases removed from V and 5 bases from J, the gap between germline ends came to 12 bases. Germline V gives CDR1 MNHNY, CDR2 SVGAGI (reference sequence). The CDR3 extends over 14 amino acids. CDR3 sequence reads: CASSFKGEYQPQHF. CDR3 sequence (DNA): TGTGCCAGCAGTTTTAAGGGGGAGTATCAGCCCCAGCATTTT.

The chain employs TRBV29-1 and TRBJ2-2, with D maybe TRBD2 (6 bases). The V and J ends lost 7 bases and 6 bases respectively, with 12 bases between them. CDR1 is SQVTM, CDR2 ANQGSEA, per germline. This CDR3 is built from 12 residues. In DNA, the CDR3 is TGCAGCGCCTTGGGGGAGGCCGGGGAGCTGTTTTTT. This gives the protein CSALGEAGELFF.

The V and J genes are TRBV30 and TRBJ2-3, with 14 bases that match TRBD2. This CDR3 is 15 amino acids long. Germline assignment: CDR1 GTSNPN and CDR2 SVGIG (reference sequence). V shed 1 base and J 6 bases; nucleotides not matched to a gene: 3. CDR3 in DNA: TGTGCCTGGAGTGCTGGACTAGCGGGAGGCGATACGCAGTATTTT. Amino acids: CAWSAGLAGGDTQYF.

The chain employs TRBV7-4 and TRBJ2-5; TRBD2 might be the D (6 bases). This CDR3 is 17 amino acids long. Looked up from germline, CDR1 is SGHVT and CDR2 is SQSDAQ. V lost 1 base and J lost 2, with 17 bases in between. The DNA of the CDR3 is TGTGCCAGCAGCTTAGTCGCGGTAGCGGTACTTCAAGAGACCCAGTACTTC. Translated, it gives CASSLVAVAVLQETQYF. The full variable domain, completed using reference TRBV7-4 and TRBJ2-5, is GAGVSQSPRYKVAKRGRDVALRCDSISGHVTLYWYRQTLGQGSEVLTYSQSDAQRDKSGRPSGRFSAERPERSVSTLKIQRTEQGDSAVYLCASSLVAVAVLQETQYFGPGTRLLVL.

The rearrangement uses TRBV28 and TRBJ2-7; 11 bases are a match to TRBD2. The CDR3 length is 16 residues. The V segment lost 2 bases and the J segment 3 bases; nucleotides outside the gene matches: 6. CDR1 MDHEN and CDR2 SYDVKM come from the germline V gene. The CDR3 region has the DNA TGTGCCAGCAGTTTAGGGCGGGGACTAGCGGACTACGAGCAGTACTTC. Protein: CASSLGRGLADYEQYF.

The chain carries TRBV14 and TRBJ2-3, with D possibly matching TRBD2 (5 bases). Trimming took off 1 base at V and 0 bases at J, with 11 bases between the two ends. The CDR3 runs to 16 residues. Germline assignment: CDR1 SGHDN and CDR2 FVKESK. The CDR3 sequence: CASSQAQRRSTDTQYF. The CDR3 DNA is TGTGCCAGCAGCCAAGCTCAGCGGAGAAGCACAGATACGCAGTATTTT.

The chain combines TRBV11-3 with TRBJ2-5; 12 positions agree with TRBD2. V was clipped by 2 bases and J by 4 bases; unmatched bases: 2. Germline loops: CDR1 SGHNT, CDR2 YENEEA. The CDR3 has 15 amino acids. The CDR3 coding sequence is TGTGCCAGCAGCTTAAGGACTAGCGGGATAGAGACCCAGTACTTC. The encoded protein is CASSLRTSGIETQYF.

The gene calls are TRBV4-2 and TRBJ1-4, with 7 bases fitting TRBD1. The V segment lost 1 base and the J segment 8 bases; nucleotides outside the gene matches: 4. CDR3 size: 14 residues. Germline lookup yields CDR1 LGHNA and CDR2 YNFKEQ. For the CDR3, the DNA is TGTGCCAGCAGCCAAGGAGGGGGCGCCGAAAAACTGTTTTTT. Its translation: CASSQGGGAEKLFF.

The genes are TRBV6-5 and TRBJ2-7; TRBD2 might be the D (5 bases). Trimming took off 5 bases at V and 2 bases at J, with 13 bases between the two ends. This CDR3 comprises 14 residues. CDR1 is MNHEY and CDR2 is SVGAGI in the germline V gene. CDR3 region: CASSPRLTTYEQYF. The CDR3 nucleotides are TGTGCCAGCAGTCCCCGACTGACTACCTACGAGCAGTACTTC.

Written as DNA, the CDR3 is TGTGCCTGGAGTGTCCAAGCAGGGGGCGAGCAGTACTTC. Translating it yields CAWSVQAGGEQYF. This chain uses TRBV30 with TRBJ2-7; 7 nucleotides line up with TRBD1. Trimming cost V 0 bases and J 6 bases; bases outside gene matches: 5. CDR3 length: 13 amino acids. CDR1 is GTSNPN and CDR2 is SVGIG in the germline V gene (reference sequence).

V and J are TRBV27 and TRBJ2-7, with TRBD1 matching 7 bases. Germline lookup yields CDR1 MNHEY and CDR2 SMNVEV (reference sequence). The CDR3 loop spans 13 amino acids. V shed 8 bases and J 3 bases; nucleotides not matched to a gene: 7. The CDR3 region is CASGDSFGYEQYF. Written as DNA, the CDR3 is TGTGCCAGCGGGGACAGTTTCGGCTACGAGCAGTACTTC.

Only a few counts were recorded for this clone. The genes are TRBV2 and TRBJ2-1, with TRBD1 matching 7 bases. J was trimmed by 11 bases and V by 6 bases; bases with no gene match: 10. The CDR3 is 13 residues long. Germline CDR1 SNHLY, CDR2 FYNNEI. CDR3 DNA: TGTGCCAGCAGCTCATCGGGACAGACTAAGCAGTTCTTC. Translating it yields CASSSSGQTKQFF.

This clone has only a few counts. The CDR3 DNA reads TGTGCCAGCAGTTATCGGGATAACACTGAAGCTTTCTTT. This codes for CASSYRDNTEAFF. This sequence joins TRBV27 and TRBJ1-1; D is unclear. Trimming cost V 4 bases and J 2 bases, with 8 bases left between them. Germline CDR1 and CDR2: MNHEY and SMNVEV (reference sequence). The CDR3 runs to 13 residues.

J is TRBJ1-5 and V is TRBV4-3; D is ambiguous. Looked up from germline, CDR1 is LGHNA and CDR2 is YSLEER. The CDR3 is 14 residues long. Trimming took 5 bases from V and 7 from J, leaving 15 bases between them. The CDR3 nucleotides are TGCGCCAGCAGCTTGGCCATAGGAGGCCAGCCCCAGCATTTT. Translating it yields CASSLAIGGQPQHF.

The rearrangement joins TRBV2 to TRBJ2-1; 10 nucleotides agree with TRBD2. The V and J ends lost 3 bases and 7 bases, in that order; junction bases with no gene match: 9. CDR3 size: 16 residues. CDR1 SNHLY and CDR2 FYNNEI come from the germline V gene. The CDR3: CASSEFLAGVGNEQFF. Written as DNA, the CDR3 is TGTGCCAGCAGTGAGTTCCTAGCGGGAGTTGGTAATGAGCAGTTCTTC.

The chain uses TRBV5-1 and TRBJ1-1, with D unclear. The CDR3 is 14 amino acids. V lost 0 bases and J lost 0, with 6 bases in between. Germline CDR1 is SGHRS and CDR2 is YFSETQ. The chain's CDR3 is CASSLDEMNTEAFF. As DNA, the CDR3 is TGCGCCAGCAGCTTGGACGAGATGAACACTGAAGCTTTCTTT.

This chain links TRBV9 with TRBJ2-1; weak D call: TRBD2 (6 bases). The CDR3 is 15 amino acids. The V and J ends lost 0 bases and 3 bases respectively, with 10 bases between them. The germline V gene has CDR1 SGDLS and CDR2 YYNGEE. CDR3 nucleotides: TGTGCCAGCAGCGTAGGAGCGGGCAGCTACAATGAGCAGTTCTTC. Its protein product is CASSVGAGSYNEQFF.

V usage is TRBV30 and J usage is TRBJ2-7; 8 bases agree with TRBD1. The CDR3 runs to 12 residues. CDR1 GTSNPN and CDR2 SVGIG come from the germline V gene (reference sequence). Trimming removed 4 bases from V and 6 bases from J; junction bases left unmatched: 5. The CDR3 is CAWTRGRGEQYF. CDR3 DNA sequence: TGTGCCTGGACCAGGGGGCGTGGCGAGCAGTACTTC.

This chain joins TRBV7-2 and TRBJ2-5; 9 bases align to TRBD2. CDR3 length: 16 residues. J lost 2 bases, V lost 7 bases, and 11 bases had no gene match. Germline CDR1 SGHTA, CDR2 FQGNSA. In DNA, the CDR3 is TGTGCCAGCAAAATAGCGGGAGAGACGCCGCAAGAGACCCAGTACTTC. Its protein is CASKIAGETPQETQYF.

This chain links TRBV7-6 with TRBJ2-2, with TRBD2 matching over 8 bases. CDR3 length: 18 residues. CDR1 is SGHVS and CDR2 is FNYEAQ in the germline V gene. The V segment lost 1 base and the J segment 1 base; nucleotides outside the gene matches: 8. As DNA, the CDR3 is TGTGCCAGCAGCTTAGGGGTGGCTAGCGGGCTGAACACCGGGGAGCTGTTTTTT. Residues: CASSLGVASGLNTGELFF.